This entry describes one T cell receptor (beta chain). Its antigen remains unidentified. No base qualities exist here, and no much larger clone lies one base off it. A FACSAria II was used to sort memory CD4+ T cells, defined as single viable CD3+CD4+CD8-CD45RO+ cells. CMV serostatus was assessed using a Roche Elecsys assay, by which serum IgG against CMV pp150, pp28, p38 and p52 was detected. After the samples were thawed, total CD4+ T cells were enriched through positive selection using CD4 magnetic microbeads. Samples originated from another study that specifically interrogated the CD4+ T cell memory repertoire. Following standard operating procedures, peripheral blood mononuclear cells were isolated and cryopreserved, while serum was kept at -80 degrees C. Staining used CD3-PerCP (BW264/56), CD4-APC (RPA-T4), CD45RO-PE (UCHT1) and CD8-Pacific Orange (3B5) antibodies, with Sytox blue excluding non-viable cells.

The data were obtained in a study of memory CD4+ T cells and cytomegalovirus serostatus (dated by TCRdb to about 2019). With regard to the full study: A total of some 33 healthy Belgian adults, of whom 9 were CMV seropositive and some 24 were CMV seronegative, were included in the cohort. To replicate a published TCR-based CMV serostatus classifier, the study sequenced CD4+ memory TCRbeta repertoires from a Belgian cohort whose cytomegalovirus serostatus was known. Study-level results and caveats: The results were interpreted as suggesting that the CMV-associated TCR signature is mostly present in the CD4+ memory repertoire. For predicting CMV serostatus, the median bootstrapped AUC was 0.95 using the original framework and approximately 0.9 using a US-trained random forest. On the Belgian cohort, the classifier built on the original framework reached a median bootstrapped AUC of nearly 0.96, with a 95% CI of 0.76-1.00. Only CD4+CD45RO+ memory cells were sequenced, in contrast to the original study, which included naive and memory CD4+ and CD8+ populations. Of 170 or so previously reported CMV-associated TCRbeta sequences, 67 appeared in the CD4+ memory repertoires, each in one to five individuals.

Deletion took 4 bases off V and 3 bases off J, with a span of 12 bases between the germline ends. From the cysteine up to the phenylalanine, the CDR3 has a length of 14 residues. The only DNA kept is the CDR3, 42 bases in frame from the first base. According to the germline V gene (reference sequence), CDR1 reads SGHAT and CDR2 reads FQDESV. Genomic DNA was extracted from sorted cells with the Quick-DNA Microprep Kit. Amplification of TCRbeta DNA was done with the immunoSEQ hsTCRbeta kit, following the protocol from the manufacturer. TCRbeta libraries were sequenced on an Illumina MiSeq instrument. The study's own analysis went as follows. Once out-of-frame sequences had been removed, a few million distinct TCRbeta sequences were left, which works out to an average of around 67,000 per individual. Each individual was scored using the number of about 180 previously reported CMV-associated TCRbeta sequences that the individual carried and the total number of productive distinct TCRbeta sequences. A beta-binomial model was reimplemented in Python, and random forests from scikit-learn, run with default parameters, were trained on data from the US cohort. Classifier performance on the Belgian cohort was reported as the median AUC with percentile confidence intervals calculated over 10,000 bootstrap iterations. TCRdb obtained this table from immuneACCESS and retained in-frame rearrangements with V and J assigned. These tables miss some clones; where compared with another copy, unresolved V genes account for less than half of the shortfall, and the remainder is unexplained. D and trimming come from the DNA, and the V and J calls and clone size come from that table. The sample table shows 40,000 to 50,000 clones, and 76% are seen once. In total, the top ten clones hold around 1.9% of the sample.

The source material was memory CD4+ T cells from blood. The sequence joins TRBV11-1 to TRBJ1-1, with an unclear D gene assignment. The TCR sequence derives from an adult in good health and CMV-seronegative. The sequenced DNA: TGTGCCAGCAGCTCGGACGGTAGGGACACTGAAGCTTTCTTT. Translated, it gives CASSSDGRDTEAFF.